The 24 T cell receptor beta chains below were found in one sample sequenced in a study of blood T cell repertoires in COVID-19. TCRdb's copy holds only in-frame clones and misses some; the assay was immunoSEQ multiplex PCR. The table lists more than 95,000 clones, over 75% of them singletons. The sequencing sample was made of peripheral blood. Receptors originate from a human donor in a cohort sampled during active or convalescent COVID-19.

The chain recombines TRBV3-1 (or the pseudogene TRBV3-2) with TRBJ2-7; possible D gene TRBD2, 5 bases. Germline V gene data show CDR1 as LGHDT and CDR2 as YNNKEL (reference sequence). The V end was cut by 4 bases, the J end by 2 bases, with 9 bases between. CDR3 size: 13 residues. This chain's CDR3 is CASSRMGAYEQYF. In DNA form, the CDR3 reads TGTGCCAGCAGCCGGATGGGAGCCTACGAGCAGTACTTC.

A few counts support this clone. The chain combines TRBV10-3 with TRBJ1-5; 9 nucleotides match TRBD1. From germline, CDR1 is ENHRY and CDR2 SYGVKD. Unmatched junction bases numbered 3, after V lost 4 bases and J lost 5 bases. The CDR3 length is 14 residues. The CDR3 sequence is CAISGGDRDQPQHF. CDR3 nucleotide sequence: TGTGCCATCAGTGGTGGGGACAGGGATCAGCCCCAGCATTTT.

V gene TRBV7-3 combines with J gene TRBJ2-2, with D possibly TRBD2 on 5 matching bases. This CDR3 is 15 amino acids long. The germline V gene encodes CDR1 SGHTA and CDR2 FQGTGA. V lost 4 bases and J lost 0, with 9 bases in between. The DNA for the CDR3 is TGTGCCAGCAGCTCGGGAAACGCGAACACCGGGGAGCTGTTTTTT. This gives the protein CASSSGNANTGELFF.

The CDR3 DNA sequence: TGTGCCAGCAGCTTAGACAGGGTGGGAGAGACCCAGTACTTC. Translated, it gives CASSLDRVGETQYF. This chain links TRBV11-2 with TRBJ2-5; possibly TRBD1 for D (5 bases). The CDR3 spans 14 residues. Germline V lookup: CDR1 SGHAT, CDR2 FQNNGV. Trimming stripped 0 bases from V and 4 bases from J, with 9 bases between.

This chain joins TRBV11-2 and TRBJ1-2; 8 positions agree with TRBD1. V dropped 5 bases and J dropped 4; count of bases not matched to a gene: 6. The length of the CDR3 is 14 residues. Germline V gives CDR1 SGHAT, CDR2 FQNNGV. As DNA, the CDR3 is TGTGCCAGCAGCCCCGACAGGGGAGGCTATGGCTACACCTTC. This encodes CASSPDRGGYGYTF.

In DNA form, the CDR3 reads TGTGCCAGCAGCCGGGACACTACCACCGGGGAGCTGTTTTTT. Protein: CASSRDTTTGELFF. V and J are TRBV7-2 and TRBJ2-2; D is perhaps TRBD1 (6 bases). The germline V gene encodes CDR1 SGHTA and CDR2 FQGNSA. This CDR3 contains 14 residues. The V end lost 5 bases, the J end lost 4 bases, and 11 bases lay between the germline ends.

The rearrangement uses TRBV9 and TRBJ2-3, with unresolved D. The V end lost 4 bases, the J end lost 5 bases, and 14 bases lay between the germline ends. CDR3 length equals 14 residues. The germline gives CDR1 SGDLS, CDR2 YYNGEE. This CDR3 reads CASSPESPGDTQYF. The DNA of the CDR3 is TGTGCCAGCAGCCCTGAGAGTCCCGGAGATACGCAGTATTTT.

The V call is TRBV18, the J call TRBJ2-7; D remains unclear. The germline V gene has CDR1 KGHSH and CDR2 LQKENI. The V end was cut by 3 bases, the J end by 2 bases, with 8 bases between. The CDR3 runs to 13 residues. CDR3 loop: CASSPADTYEQYF. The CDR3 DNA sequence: TGTGCCAGCTCACCGGCCGATACCTACGAGCAGTACTTC.

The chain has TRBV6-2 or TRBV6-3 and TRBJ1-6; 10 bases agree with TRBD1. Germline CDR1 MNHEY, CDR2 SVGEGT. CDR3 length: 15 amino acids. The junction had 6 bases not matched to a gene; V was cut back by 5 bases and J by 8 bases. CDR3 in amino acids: CASSNPGQGDSPLHF. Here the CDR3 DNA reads TGTGCCAGCAGTAACCCCGGACAGGGGGATTCACCCCTCCACTTT.

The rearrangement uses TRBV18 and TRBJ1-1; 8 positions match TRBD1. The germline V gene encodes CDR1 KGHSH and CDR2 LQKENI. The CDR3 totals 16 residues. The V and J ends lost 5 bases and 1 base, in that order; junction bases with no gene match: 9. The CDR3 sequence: CASSSSAGTGNTEAFF. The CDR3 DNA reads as TGTGCCAGCTCATCCTCCGCAGGGACAGGGAACACTGAAGCTTTCTTT.

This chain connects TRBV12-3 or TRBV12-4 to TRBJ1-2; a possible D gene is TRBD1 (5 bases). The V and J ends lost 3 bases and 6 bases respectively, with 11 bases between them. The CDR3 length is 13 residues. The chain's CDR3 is CASSLRQGNGYTF. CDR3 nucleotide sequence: TGTGCCAGCAGTTTGAGGCAGGGAAATGGCTACACCTTC.

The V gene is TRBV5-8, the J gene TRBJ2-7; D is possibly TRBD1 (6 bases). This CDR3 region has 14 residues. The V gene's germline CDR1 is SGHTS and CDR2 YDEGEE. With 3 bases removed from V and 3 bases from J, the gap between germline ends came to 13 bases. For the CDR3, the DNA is TGTGCCAGCAGCTCCCGCACAGGGTTCTACGAGCAGTACTTC. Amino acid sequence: CASSSRTGFYEQYF.

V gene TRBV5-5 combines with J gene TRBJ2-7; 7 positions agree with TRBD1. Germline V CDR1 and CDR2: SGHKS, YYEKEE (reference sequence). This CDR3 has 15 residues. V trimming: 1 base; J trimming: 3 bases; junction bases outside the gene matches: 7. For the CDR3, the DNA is TGTGCCAGCAGCTTGTATTCAGGGGGAGACTACGAGCAGTACTTC. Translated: CASSLYSGGDYEQYF. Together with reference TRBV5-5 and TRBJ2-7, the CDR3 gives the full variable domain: DAGVTQSPTHLIKTRGQQVTLRCSPISGHKSVSWYQQVLGQGPQFIFQYYEKEERGRGNFPDRFSARQFPNYSSELNVNALLLGDSALYLCASSLYSGGDYEQYFGPGTRLTVT.

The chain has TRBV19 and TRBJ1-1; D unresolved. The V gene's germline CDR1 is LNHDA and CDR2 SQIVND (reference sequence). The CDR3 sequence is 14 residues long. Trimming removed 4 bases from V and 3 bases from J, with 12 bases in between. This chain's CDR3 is CASSTLVRDTEAFF. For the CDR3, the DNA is TGTGCCAGTAGTACCCTCGTCCGGGACACTGAAGCTTTCTTT.

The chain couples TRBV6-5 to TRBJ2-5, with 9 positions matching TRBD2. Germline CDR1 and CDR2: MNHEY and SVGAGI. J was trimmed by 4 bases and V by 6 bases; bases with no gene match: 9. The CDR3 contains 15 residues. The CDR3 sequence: CASRRGGAERETQYF. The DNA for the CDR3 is TGTGCCAGCAGGCGCGGGGGGGCCGAGAGAGAGACCCAGTACTTC.

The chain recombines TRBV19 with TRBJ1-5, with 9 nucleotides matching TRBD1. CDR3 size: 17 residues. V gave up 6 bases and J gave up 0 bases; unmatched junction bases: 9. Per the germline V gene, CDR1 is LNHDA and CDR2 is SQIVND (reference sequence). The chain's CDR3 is CASSHPGTGYSNQPQHF. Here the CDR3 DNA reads TGTGCCAGTAGCCACCCAGGGACAGGGTATAGCAATCAGCCCCAGCATTTT.

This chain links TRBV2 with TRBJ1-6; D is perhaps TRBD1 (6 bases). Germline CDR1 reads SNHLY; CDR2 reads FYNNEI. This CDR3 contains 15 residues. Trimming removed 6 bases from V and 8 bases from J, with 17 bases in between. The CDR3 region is CASRGGIAGDSPLHF. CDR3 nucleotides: TGTGCCAGCAGAGGGGGTATTGCAGGGGATTCACCCCTCCACTTT.

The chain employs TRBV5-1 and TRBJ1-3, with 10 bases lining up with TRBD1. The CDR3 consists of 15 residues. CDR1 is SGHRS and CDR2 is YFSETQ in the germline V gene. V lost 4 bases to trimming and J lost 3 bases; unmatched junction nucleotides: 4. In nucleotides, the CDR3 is TGCGCCAGCAGCCAGACAGGGGGCTATGGAAACACCATATATTTT. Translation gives CASSQTGGYGNTIYF.

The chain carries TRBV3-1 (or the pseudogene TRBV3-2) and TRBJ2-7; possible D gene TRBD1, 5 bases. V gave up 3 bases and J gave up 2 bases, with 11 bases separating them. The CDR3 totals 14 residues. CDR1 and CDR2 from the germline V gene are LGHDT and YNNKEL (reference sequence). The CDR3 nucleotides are TGTGCCAGCAGCCACTTAGGGGATACCTACGAGCAGTACTTC. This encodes CASSHLGDTYEQYF.

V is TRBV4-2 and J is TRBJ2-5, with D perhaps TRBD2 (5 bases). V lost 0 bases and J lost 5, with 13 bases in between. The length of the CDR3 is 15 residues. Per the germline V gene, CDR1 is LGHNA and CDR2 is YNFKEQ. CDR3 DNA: TGTGCCAGCAGCCAAGATCCCCTAGCTCAGGAGACCCAGTACTTC. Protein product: CASSQDPLAQETQYF.

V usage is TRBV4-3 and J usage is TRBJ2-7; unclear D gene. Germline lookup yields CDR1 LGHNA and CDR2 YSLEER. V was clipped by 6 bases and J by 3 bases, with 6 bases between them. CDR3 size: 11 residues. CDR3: CASSWSYEQYF. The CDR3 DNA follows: TGCGCCAGCAGTTGGAGCTACGAGCAGTACTTC.

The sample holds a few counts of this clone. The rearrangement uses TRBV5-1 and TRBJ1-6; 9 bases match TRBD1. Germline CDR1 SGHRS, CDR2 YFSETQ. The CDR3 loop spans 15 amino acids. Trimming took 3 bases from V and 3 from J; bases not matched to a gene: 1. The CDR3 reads CASSSTGGYNSPLHF. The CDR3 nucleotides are TGCGCCAGCAGCTCGACAGGGGGCTATAATTCACCCCTCCACTTT.

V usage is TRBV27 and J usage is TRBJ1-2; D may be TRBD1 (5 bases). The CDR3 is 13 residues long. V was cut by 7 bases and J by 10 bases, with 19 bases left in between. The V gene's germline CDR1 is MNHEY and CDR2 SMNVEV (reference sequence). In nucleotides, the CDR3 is TGTGCCAGCACCTCTTCCTCCCCGACAGACTACACCTTC. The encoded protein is CASTSSSPTDYTF.

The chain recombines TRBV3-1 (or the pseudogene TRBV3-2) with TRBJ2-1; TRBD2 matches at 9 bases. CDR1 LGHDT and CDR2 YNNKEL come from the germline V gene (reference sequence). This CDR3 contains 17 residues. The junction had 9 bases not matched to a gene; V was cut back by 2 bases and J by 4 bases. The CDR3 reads CASSQTRSGGSYNEQFF. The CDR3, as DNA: TGTGCCAGCAGCCAAACCCGGAGCGGGGGGTCATACAATGAGCAGTTCTTC.